The present TCR beta chain was sequenced within a study of T cells after yellow fever vaccination. General study results and limits: Most primary-vaccination clones recurred post-booster (around 95% CD4, more than 85% CD8). A faster peak, day 5 versus 15, was reached by the weaker secondary response.

In this sample, this clonotype turned up a few times. Antigen specificity is unknown. CDR1 is MNHNS and CDR2 is SASEGT in the germline V gene. Losses at the gene ends were 10 bases for V and 2 bases for J; bases not matched to a gene: 8. CDR3 length equals 14 residues. The TCR cDNA carried a universal primer site and UMIs from 5'RACE template switching. TCRdb re-derived calls from the 5' RACE reads in MiXCR, one entry per CDR3 protein. The sample carries roughly 310,000 distinct CDR3 sequences, more than 8.5% recorded once. The sample here was PBMCs, taken on the day of the first yellow fever vaccination. The rearrangement joins TRBV6-1 to TRBJ2-1, with 7 bases fitting TRBD1. The TCR was taken from a man aged 18 to 30 who received the YFV17D yellow fever vaccine. This chain's CDR3 is CATGVTGTYNEQFF. The CDR3, as DNA: TGTGCCACAGGGGTGACAGGGACCTACAATGAGCAGTTCTTC.